These T cell receptor beta chains were read from a single sample in a study of somatic mutations in cytotoxic T cells in rheumatoid arthritis. Profiled with immunoSEQ multiplex PCR; TCRdb holds only in-frame clones, not every one. The repertoire holds approximately 19,000 clones, with over 75% as singletons. Input material: CD8+ T cells sorted from blood. All receptors derive from an adult with rheumatoid arthritis. Each CDR3 is given with its conserved first and last residue. D genes are given only for firm matches. For some rows the clone size is stated as once, few or many, or as a class when expanded; others skip it.

-	TRBV4-1	-	TRBJ1-4	TGCGCCAGCAGCCCTAAAGGGAAAAGTAATGAAAAACTGTTTTTT	CASSPKGKSNEKLFF
-	TRBV4-2	few	TRBJ1-1	TGTGCCAGCAGCCAAGGTGGGGGACGCCAATCGGCTTTCTTT	CASSQGGGRQSAFF
-	TRBV30	-	TRBJ2-2	TGTGCCTGGTCCCCGCTGGGCAGGGAGGAATTTACCGGGGAGCTGTTTTTT	CAWSPLGREEFTGELFF
TRBD1	TRBV9	-	TRBJ2-5	TGTGCCAGCAGCCCTCTTGACAGGGAGCAAGAGACCCAGTACTTC	CASSPLDREQETQYF
-	TRBV4-1	-	TRBJ2-5	TGCGCCAGCAGCCCTATCAACAGGCTAGGCCACGAGACCCAGTACTTC	CASSPINRLGHETQYF
-	TRBV5-4	-	TRBJ2-7	TGTGCCAGCACCCCTTACTACGAGCAGTACTTC	CASTPYYEQYF
-	TRBV7-8	-	TRBJ2-2	TGTGCCAGCAGCTTAGAGGAGATATGGGGGAACACCGGGGAGCTGTTTTTT	CASSLEEIWGNTGELFF
-	TRBV4-1	-	TRBJ2-7	TGCGCCACCTGTACCGAGCAGTACTTC	CATCTEQYF
TRBD1	TRBV6-5	-	TRBJ2-7	TGTGCCAGCAGTTACTTGAACAGGGGTCCCTACGAGCAGTACTTC	CASSYLNRGPYEQYF
-	TRBV27	-	TRBJ1-1	TGTGCCAGCAGCCCCGATTTTGGCTCTGAAGCTTTCTTT	CASSPDFGSEAFF
-	TRBV2	few	TRBJ1-1	TGTGCCAGCACCGTCGGGGGAACTGAAGCTTTCTTT	CASTVGGTEAFF
-	TRBV7-6	-	TRBJ1-2	TGTGCCAGCAGCTTAGACGACAGCAACTATGGCTACACCTTC	CASSLDDSNYGYTF
TRBD1	TRBV2	-	TRBJ1-2	TGTGCCAGCAGTGGGGGACAGGGTGCTGTCTATGGCTACACCTTC	CASSGGQGAVYGYTF
-	TRBV27	-	TRBJ2-5	TGTGCCAGCAGTTTCCTTGGGGGGAAAGAGACCCAGTACTTC	CASSFLGGKETQYF
-	TRBV9	-	TRBJ2-2	TGTGCCAGCGAGGCGGGACAATTCACCGGGGAGCTGTTTTTT	CASEAGQFTGELFF
TRBD1	TRBV29-1	-	TRBJ2-1	TGCAGCGTTTCCGGGACAGGGACCGGGTATGAGCAGTTCTTC	CSVSGTGTGYEQFF
TRBD2	TRBV4-3	-	TRBJ2-1	TGCGCCAGCAGCCAAGATCCAGGACTAGCGAACAATGAGCAGTTCTTC	CASSQDPGLANNEQFF
-	TRBV6-6	-	TRBJ2-7	TGTGCCAGCAGCCACACTAGTTACGAGCAGTACTTC	CASSHTSYEQYF
TRBD2	TRBV27	-	TRBJ2-3	TGTGCCAGCAGTTTAATTCACCTACGGGGGGACACAGATACGCAGTATTTT	CASSLIHLRGDTDTQYF
TRBD1	TRBV4-1	-	TRBJ1-2	TGCGCCAGCAGCCAAGGGACAGGGAACGGCTACACCTTC	CASSQGTGNGYTF
TRBD1	TRBV9	-	TRBJ1-5	TGTGCCAGCAGCGTGGGCAGGGGGAATCAGCCCCAGCATTTT	CASSVGRGNQPQHF
-	TRBV11-2	few	TRBJ2-1	TGTGCCAGCAGCTTAGAGGTAGTATCCTACAATGAGCAGTTCTTC	CASSLEVVSYNEQFF